The clone carrying this T cell receptor (beta chain) appeared once. Its antigen is still unknown. Germline V gene data show CDR1 as ENHRY and CDR2 as SYGVKD. V lost 6 bases and J 5 bases, leaving 17 bases between the germline ends. This CDR3 is built from 15 residues. These data belong to a study of T cell responses to AZD1222 COVID-19 vaccine. Study-wide results and limits: Baseline seropositivity characterized only 5 to 7 AZD1222 recipients. Repertoires were obtained only post-peak T cell response.

Recipients boosted at about 4 weeks or about 12 weeks are pooled. The protocol was immunoSEQ multiplex PCR, while the TCRdb copy is restricted to in-frame clones and leaves out a portion. Of roughly 85,000 clones detected, about nine tenths appear once; the ten largest clones hold about 3.5%. This chain joins TRBV10-3 and TRBJ2-1; maybe TRBD2 (6 bases). The sequenced sample was peripheral blood, obtained 28 days after the second AZD1222 dose. This clonotype was obtained from an adult who received the AZD1222 COVID-19 vaccine. The CDR3 region is CAISRRERGNNEQFF. The CDR3 DNA reads TGTGCCATCAGCCGGAGGGAACGGGGGAACAATGAGCAGTTCTTC.